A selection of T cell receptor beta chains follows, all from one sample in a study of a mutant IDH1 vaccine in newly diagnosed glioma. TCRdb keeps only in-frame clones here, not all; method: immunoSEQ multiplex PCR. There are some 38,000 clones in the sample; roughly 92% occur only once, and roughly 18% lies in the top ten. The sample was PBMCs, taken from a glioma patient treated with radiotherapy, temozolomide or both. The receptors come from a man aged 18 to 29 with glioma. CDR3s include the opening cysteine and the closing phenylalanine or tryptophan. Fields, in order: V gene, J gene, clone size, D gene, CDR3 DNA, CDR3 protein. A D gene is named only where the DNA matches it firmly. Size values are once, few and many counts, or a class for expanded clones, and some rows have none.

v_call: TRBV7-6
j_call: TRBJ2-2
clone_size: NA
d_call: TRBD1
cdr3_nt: TGTGCCAGCAGCTCTTGGGACAGGGATGGCGGGGAGCTGTTTTTT
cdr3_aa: CASSSWDRDGGELFF

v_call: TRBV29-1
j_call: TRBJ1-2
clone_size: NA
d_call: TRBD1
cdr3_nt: TGCAGCGTTGAAGATTTGAGGGGGCGTGGCTACACCTTC
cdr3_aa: CSVEDLRGRGYTF

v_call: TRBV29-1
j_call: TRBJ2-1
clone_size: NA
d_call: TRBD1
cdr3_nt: TGCAGCGTCGTGGGGGGGACAGGGAAGGTCGGCGAGCAGTTCTTC
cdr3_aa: CSVVGGTGKVGEQFF

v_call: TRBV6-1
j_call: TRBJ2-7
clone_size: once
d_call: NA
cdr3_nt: TGTGCCAGCAGTGAACGGCGCCTTTACGAGCAGTACTTC
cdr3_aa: CASSERRLYEQYF

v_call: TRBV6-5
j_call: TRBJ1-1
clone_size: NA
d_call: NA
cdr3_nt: TGTGCCAGCAGTTATGACAGCCGTATGAACACTGAAGCTTTCTTT
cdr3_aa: CASSYDSRMNTEAFF

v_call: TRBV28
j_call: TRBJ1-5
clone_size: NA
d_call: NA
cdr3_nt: TGTGCCAGCAGTTTGAACTCCCCTCAGCCCCAGCATTTT
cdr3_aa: CASSLNSPQPQHF

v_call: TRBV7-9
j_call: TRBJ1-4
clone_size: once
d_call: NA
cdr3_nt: TGTGCCAGCAGTGCAGGGCGGTCCAATGAAAAACTGTTTTTT
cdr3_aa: CASSAGRSNEKLFF

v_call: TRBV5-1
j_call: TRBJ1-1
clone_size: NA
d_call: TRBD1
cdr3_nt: TGCGCCAGCAGCTTGGGGACAGGGGGCTTTAGCACTGAAGCTTTCTTT
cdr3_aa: CASSLGTGGFSTEAFF

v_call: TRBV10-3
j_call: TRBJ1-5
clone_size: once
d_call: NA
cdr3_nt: TGTGCCATCAGTGAGCAGGCCCGAAATCAGCCCCAGCATTTT
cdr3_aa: CAISEQARNQPQHF

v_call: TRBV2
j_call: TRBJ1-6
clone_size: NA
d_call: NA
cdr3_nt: TGTGCCAGCAGTGGGGAGGGGAATTCACCCCTCCACTTT
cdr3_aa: CASSGEGNSPLHF

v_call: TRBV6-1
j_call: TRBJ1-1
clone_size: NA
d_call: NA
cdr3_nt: TGTGCCAGCAGTGAAGTAAGGGCGAACACTGAAGCTTTCTTT
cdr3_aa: CASSEVRANTEAFF

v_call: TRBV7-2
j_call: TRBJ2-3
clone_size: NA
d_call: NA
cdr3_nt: TGTGCCAGCAGCACGCAAAACGGGGCGAGGGGGGGTACGCAGTATTTT
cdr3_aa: CASSTQNGARGGTQYF

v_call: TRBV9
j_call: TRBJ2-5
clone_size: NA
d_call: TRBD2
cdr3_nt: TGTGCCAGCACCGCGGGAGAGGCGGCAGAGACCCAGTACTTC
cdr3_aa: CASTAGEAAETQYF

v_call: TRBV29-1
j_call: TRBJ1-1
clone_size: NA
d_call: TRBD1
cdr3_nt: TGCAGCGTTGAGGGGGGGAGGGGGCAGGGAGATGAAGCTTTCTTT
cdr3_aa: CSVEGGRGQGDEAFF

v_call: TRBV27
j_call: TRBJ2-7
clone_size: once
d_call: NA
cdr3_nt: TGTGCCAGCCAGGGACCGGCGGGAGAGCAGTACTTC
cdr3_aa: CASQGPAGEQYF

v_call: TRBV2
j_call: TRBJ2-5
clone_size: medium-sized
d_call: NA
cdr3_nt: TGTGCCAGCAGTGAATTGGCGTTGTCGGTGGAGACCCAGTACTTC
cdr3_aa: CASSELALSVETQYF

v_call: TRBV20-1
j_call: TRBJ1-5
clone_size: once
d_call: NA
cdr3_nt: TGCGTCGGGCATCAGCCCCAGCATTTT
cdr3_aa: CVGHQPQHF

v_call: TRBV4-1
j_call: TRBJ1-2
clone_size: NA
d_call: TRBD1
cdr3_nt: TGCGCCAGCAGCCAAACGACAGGGGCAGGGTATGGCTACACCTTC
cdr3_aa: CASSQTTGAGYGYTF

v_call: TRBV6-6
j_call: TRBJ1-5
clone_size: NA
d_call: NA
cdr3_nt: TGTGCCACCTCTGGGGGAAATAGCAATCAGCCCCAGCATTTT
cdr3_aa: CATSGGNSNQPQHF

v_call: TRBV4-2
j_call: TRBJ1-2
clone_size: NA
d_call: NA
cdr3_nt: TGTGCCAACAGCCAAGACCCCAGGCCCCTCTTCTATGGCTACACCTTC
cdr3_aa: CANSQDPRPLFYGYTF

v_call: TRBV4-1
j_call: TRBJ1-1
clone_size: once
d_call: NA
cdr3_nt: TGCGCCAGCAGCCACCCGACCGGAAACACTGAAGCTTTCTTT
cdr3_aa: CASSHPTGNTEAFF

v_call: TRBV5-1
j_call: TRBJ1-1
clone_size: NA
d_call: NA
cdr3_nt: TGCGCCAGCAGCTGGGGAGGCGACACTGAAGCTTTCTTT
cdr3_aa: CASSWGGDTEAFF

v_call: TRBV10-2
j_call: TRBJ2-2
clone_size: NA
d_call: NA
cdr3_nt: TGCGCCAGCAGGGACAGCCAGAACACCGGGGAGCTGTTTTTT
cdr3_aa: CASRDSQNTGELFF

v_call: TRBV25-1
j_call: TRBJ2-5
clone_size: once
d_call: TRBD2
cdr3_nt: TGTGCCAGCAGTGATTCGACGGCGGGAGCATTACAAGAGACCCAGTACTTC
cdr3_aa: CASSDSTAGALQETQYF

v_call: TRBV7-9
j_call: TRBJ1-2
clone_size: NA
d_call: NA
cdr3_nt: TGTGCCAGCAGCTTGGGAGCGGATAGGGGCGCAGGGGGCTACACCTTC
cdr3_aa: CASSLGADRGAGGYTF

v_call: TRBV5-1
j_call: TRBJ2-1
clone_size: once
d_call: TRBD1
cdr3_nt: TGCGCCAGCAGCTTGAGGACAGGGGGGTCCTACAATGAGCAGTTCTTC
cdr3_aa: CASSLRTGGSYNEQFF

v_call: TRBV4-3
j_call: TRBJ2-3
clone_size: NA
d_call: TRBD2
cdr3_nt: TGCGCCAGCAGCCAAGGAATTGATTTTTTGGTTGCTAGCGGGAGCGCAGATACGCAGTATTTT
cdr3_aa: CASSQGIDFLVASGSADTQYF

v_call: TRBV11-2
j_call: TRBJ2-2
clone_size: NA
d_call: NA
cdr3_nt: TGTGCCAGCAGCTTAGATTCCCGGGCGCGGGGCGGGGAGCTGTTTTTT
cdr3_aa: CASSLDSRARGGELFF

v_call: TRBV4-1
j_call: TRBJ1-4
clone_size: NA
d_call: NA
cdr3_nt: TGCGCCAGCAGCCAAGAGCCGGGGTGGGGACCGGGGGAAAAACTGTTTTTT
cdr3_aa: CASSQEPGWGPGEKLFF

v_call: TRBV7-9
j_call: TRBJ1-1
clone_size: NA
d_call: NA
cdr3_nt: TGTGCCAGCAGCTTAGGACAGATAAGTACGAACACTGAAGCTTTCTTT
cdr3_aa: CASSLGQISTNTEAFF

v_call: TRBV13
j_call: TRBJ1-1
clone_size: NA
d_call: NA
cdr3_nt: TGTGCCAGCAGCTTGAACAGAAACACTGAAGCTTTCTTT
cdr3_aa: CASSLNRNTEAFF

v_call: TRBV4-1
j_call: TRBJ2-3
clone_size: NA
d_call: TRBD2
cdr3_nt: TGCGCCAGCAGCCAACGTCCAGCGGGAGGGCATGTGGGGGTCACAGATACGCAGTATTTT
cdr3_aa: CASSQRPAGGHVGVTDTQYF

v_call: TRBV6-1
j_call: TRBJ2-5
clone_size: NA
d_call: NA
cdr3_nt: TGTGCCGGGGGGCCAGGGGTTCAAGAGACCCAGTACTTC
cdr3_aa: CAGGPGVQETQYF

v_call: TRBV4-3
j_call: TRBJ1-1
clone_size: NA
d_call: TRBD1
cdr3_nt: TGCGCCAGCAGCCACTCCGGACAGGCTGAAGCTTTCTTT
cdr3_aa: CASSHSGQAEAFF

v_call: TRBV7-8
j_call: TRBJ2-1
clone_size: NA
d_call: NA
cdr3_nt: TGTGCCAGCAGCTTAGCGACCGCTGGGGGGACCTACAATGAGCAGTTCTTC
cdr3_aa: CASSLATAGGTYNEQFF

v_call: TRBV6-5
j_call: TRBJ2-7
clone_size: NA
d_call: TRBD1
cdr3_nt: TGTGCCAGCCGGCGGACAGGACAGGGGACCCACGAGCAGTACTTC
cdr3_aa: CASRRTGQGTHEQYF

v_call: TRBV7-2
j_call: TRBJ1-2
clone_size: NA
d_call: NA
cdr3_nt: TGTGCCAGCAGCTACAACAGGGAGGTGGGCTACACCTTC
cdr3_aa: CASSYNREVGYTF

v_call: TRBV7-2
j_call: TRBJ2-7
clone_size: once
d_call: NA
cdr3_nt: TGTGCCAGCAGCCACGGTAGCGACGGGGCCTACGAGCAGTACTTC
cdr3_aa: CASSHGSDGAYEQYF

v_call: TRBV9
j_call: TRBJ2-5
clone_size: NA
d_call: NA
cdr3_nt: TGTGCCAGCAGCGTAGCTGGGCAGCAAGAGACCCAGTACTTC
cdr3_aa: CASSVAGQQETQYF